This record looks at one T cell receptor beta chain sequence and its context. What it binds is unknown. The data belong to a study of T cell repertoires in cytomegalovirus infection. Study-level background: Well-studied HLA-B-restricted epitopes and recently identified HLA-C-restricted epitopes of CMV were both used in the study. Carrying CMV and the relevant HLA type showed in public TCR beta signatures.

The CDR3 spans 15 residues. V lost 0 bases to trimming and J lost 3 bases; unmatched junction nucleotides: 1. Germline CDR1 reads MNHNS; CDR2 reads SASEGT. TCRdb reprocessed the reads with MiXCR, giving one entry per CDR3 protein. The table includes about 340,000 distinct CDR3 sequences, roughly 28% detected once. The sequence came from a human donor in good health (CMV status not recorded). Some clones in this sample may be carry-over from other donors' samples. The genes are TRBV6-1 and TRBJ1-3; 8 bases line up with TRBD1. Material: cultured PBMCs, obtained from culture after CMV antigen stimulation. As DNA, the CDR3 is TGTGCCAGCAGTGAAGCGGACAGGGTTGGAAACACCATATATTTT. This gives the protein CASSEADRVGNTIYF.